The 16 T cell receptor beta chains below were found in one sample sequenced in a study of shared clonotypes between healthy human individuals. Measured with immunoSEQ multiplex PCR; TCRdb has only the in-frame clones, and not every one. The sample gives fewer than 100,000 clones, about 68% of which show up once; 40% to 45% is in the top ten. The sequencing sample was made of memory CD8+ T cells sorted from blood. Subset of the sample: CD45RO+ cells pooled with CCR7-negative TemRA cells. These receptors were collected from a man younger than 40 in good health.

This chain connects TRBV6-6 to TRBJ2-7; TRBD1 agrees at 9 bases. After removal of 7 bases from V and 0 bases from J, the junction contained 4 bases not matched to a gene. CDR1 is MNHNY, CDR2 SVGAGI, per germline (reference sequence). CDR3 length: 14 amino acids. The CDR3, as DNA: TGTGCCAGCACCGGGACAGGGAGCTCCTACGAGCAGTACTTC. Translated, it gives CASTGTGSSYEQYF.

CDR3 in amino acids: CAWSIDNYGYTF. The DNA of the CDR3 is TGTGCCTGGAGTATAGATAACTATGGCTACACCTTC. This rearrangement joins TRBV30 to TRBJ1-2; no definite D call. Trimming stripped 2 bases from V and 1 base from J, with 5 bases between. The CDR3 runs to 12 residues. The germline V gene has CDR1 GTSNPN and CDR2 SVGIG (reference sequence). Full variable domain (missing parts from reference TRBV30 and TRBJ1-2): SQTIHQWPATLVQPVGSPLSLECTVEGTSNPNLYWYRQAAGRGLQLLFYSVGIGQISSEVPQNLSASRPQDRQFILSSKKLLLSDSGFYLCAWSIDNYGYTFGSGTRLTVV.

This clone was observed a few times. The chain has TRBV6-4 and TRBJ2-1, with TRBD2 matching over 9 bases. The CDR3 spans 15 residues. V was pared by 4 bases and J by 9 bases, with 10 bases of the junction left unmatched. Germline loops: CDR1 MRHNA, CDR2 SNTAGT. CDR3 in amino acids: CASSVAEASGAEQFF. For the CDR3, the DNA is TGTGCCAGCAGTGTCGCGGAAGCTAGCGGGGCTGAGCAGTTCTTC.

This clone was recorded once. J is TRBJ2-1 and V is TRBV28, with 12 bases identical to TRBD2. The CDR3 is made up of 15 amino acids. V dropped 3 bases and J dropped 6; count of bases not matched to a gene: 3. Germline CDR1 reads MDHEN; CDR2 reads SYDVKM. The CDR3, as DNA: TGTGCCAGCAGTTTTCTAGCGGGAGGGCCCAATGAGCAGTTCTTC. Residues: CASSFLAGGPNEQFF.

This clone was observed once. The chain couples TRBV6-6 to TRBJ2-5, with 7 bases that match TRBD1. Germline loops: CDR1 MNHNY, CDR2 SVGAGI (reference sequence). There are 14 residues in the CDR3. With V trimmed by 5 bases and J by 3 bases, 6 bases remained unmatched. The CDR3 DNA reads as TGTGCCAGCAGTGCCTATGGGACAGAAGAGACCCAGTACTTC. Amino acids: CASSAYGTEETQYF.

This clone has a single count. V usage is TRBV7-9 and J usage is TRBJ2-3, with D perhaps TRBD1 (6 bases). Trimming removed 5 bases from V and 0 bases from J, with 12 bases in between. CDR1 and CDR2 from the germline V gene are SEHNR and FQNEAQ (reference sequence). This CDR3 has 15 residues. This CDR3 reads CASSPVGGSTDTQYF. In DNA form, the CDR3 reads TGTGCCAGCAGCCCGGTAGGGGGTAGCACAGATACGCAGTATTTT. The variable domain in full, completed from reference TRBV7-9 and TRBJ2-3, reads DTGVSQNPRHKITKRGQNVTFRCDPISEHNRLYWYRQTLGQGPEFLTYFQNEAQLEKSRLLSDRFSAERPKGSFSTLEIQRTEQGDSAMYLCASSPVGGSTDTQYFGPGTRLTVL.

The V and J genes are TRBV30 and TRBJ2-1; 9 positions match TRBD1. The CDR3 has 14 residues. Trimming removed 3 bases from V and 9 bases from J; junction bases left unmatched: 9. CDR1 and CDR2 from the germline V gene are GTSNPN and SVGIG (reference sequence). CDR3 protein: CAWSRGQGRSEQFF. CDR3 bases: TGTGCCTGGAGCAGGGGACAGGGACGAAGTGAGCAGTTCTTC.

The V gene is TRBV6-5, the J gene TRBJ1-3, with 9 bases that match TRBD1. Per the germline V gene, CDR1 is MNHEY and CDR2 is SVGAGI. The CDR3 has 13 amino acids. V trimming: 6 bases; J trimming: 6 bases; junction bases outside the gene matches: 3. CDR3: CASRRQGENTIYF. CDR3 DNA sequence: TGTGCCAGCAGGCGACAGGGGGAAAACACCATATATTTT.

As to this clone: One end of the junction is discordant with germline, which a read error may explain. The rearrangement links TRBV10-2 to TRBJ2-1; D may match TRBD1 or TRBD2 (5 bases each). Looked up from germline, CDR1 is WSHSY and CDR2 is SAAADI. The CDR3 covers 14 residues. The CDR3 region is CASSPGTPRDEQFF. The CDR3 bases are TGTGCCAGCAGCCCCGGGACCCCGAGGGATGAGCAGTTCTTC.

The genes are TRBV28 and TRBJ2-7; D is undetermined. This CDR3 spans 12 amino acids. The V end lost 6 bases, the J end lost 2 bases, and 8 bases lay between the germline ends. Germline V gene sequence: CDR1 MDHEN, CDR2 SYDVKM. In DNA, the CDR3 is TGTGCCAGCAGGGCCTTGACCTACGAGCAGTACTTC. It encodes CASRALTYEQYF.

V usage is TRBV7-2 and J usage is TRBJ2-7; 8 bases are shared with TRBD1. Germline trimming cut 5 bases from V and 4 bases from J; bases unmatched to any gene: 7. The CDR3 contains 14 residues. Germline V lookup: CDR1 SGHTA, CDR2 FQGNSA. CDR3 DNA sequence: TGTGCCAGCAGCCCCCGGACAGGGAGTTACGAGCAGTACTTC. Protein: CASSPRTGSYEQYF.

This chain joins TRBV14 and TRBJ1-4; the D is unclear. CDR3 length: 15 residues. CDR1 and CDR2 (germline): SGHDN, FVKESK. Trimming shortened V by 5 bases and J by 0 bases, and 10 bases separated the two germline ends. CDR3 nucleotides: TGTGCCAGCAGCGAACGGGTTTCAACTAATGAAAAACTGTTTTTT. It is translated as CASSERVSTNEKLFF.

The chain is built from TRBV7-2 and TRBJ2-2; D remains ambiguous. The CDR3 has 14 amino acids. The V end lost 2 bases, the J end lost 8 bases, and 12 bases lay between the germline ends. Germline CDR1 reads SGHTA; CDR2 reads FQGNSA. The CDR3 sequence is CASSLSPHGGELFF. The CDR3 coding sequence is TGTGCCAGCAGCTTATCTCCCCACGGAGGGGAGCTGTTTTTT.

The chain uses TRBV6-1 and TRBJ2-7; 10 bases match TRBD1. This CDR3 is 15 amino acids long. Germline assignment: CDR1 MNHNS and CDR2 SASEGT. Losses at the gene ends were 7 bases for V and 1 base for J; bases not matched to a gene: 7. The CDR3, as DNA: TGTGCCAGCACCCGACAGGGGGCATCTTCCTACGAGCAGTACTTC. Its protein is CASTRQGASSYEQYF.

J is TRBJ2-7 and V is TRBV6-1; maybe TRBD1 (5 bases). Trimming left V 4 bases short and J 4 bases short, with 14 bases between. Germline V lookup: CDR1 MNHNS, CDR2 SASEGT. CDR3 length equals 14 residues. The CDR3 nucleotides are TGTGCCAGCAGTGTCAGGGTCGGTATGTACGAGCAGTACTTC. Translating it yields CASSVRVGMYEQYF.

The CDR3 region has the DNA TGCGCCAGCAGCTTGGTCAGGGACGAGCAGTACTTC. This sequence encodes CASSLVRDEQYF. The chain joins TRBV5-1 to TRBJ2-7; the D gene is possibly TRBD1 (5 bases). Germline CDR1 SGHRS, CDR2 YFSETQ. CDR3 length: 12 amino acids. Trimming removed 0 bases from V and 5 bases from J, with 6 bases in between.